These 29 T cell receptor beta chains share one sample of origin, sequenced in a study of blood T cells in healthy people across ages. Then a second PCR, running roughly 6 to 12 cycles, was carried out with a sample-barcoded 5' primer and a J-beta primer mix. TCRdb re-analysed the 5' RACE reads in MiXCR, keeping a single row per CDR3 protein. Found here are around 990,000 distinct CDR3 sequences, approximately 38% of them singletons; the top ten hold about 12%. Material for sequencing was blood. These receptors were collected from a man aged 18 to 35 in good health.

V is TRBV20-1 and J is TRBJ2-1; 11 bases fit TRBD2. Germline V lookup: CDR1 DFQATT, CDR2 SNEGSKA (reference sequence). The CDR3 is 14 amino acids. With V trimmed by 3 bases and J by 4 bases, 2 bases remained unmatched. As DNA, the CDR3 is TGCAGTGCTAGTCTAGCGGGGGGATACAATGAGCAGTTCTTC. It specifies CSASLAGGYNEQFF.

The chain links TRBV21-1 to TRBJ1-2; the D segment call TRBD1 is taken from the table without a DNA check. TRBV21-1 is an annotated pseudogene. This CDR3 contains 12 residues. CDR3 in DNA: TGTACTACAGGGTTGCTCAACTATGGCTACACCTTC. Encoded protein: CTTGLLNYGYTF.

This clonotype was seen only a few times. The J gene is TRBJ2-1, the V gene TRBV7-3; D ambiguous. This CDR3 region has 15 residues. Trimming pared 2 bases from V and 1 base from J, leaving 9 bases between. Germline V gene lookup returns CDR1 SGHTA and CDR2 FQGTGA. The DNA for the CDR3 is TGTGCCAGCAGCTTAGAGATAGGATCCTACAATGAGCAGTTCTTC. Translation: CASSLEIGSYNEQFF.

This clonotype showed up just a few times. CDR3 nucleotides: TGTGCCAGCAGCGTGAAGGTTGGACAGCTCTATGGCTACACCTTC. Translated, it gives CASSVKVGQLYGYTF. The gene calls are TRBV11-1 and TRBJ1-2; maybe TRBD1 (6 bases). The CDR3 length is 15 residues. Germline V CDR1 and CDR2: SGHAT, FQDESV (reference sequence). Trimming took off 5 bases at V and 4 bases at J, with 17 bases between the two ends.

This clonotype was counted ten times or more. The chain carries TRBV20-1 and TRBJ1-2, with D tentatively TRBD1 (5 bases). CDR1 is DFQATT, CDR2 SNEGSKA, per germline (reference sequence). With 3 bases removed from V and 4 bases from J, the gap between germline ends came to 12 bases. The CDR3 extends over 13 amino acids. This CDR3 reads CSARLQDSYGYTF. The CDR3 DNA sequence: TGCAGTGCTAGGCTACAGGACTCCTATGGCTACACCTTC.

This clonotype was detected a few times. At one end, the junction sequence differs from germline, possibly due to a read error. CDR3 region: CACSFGQIYEQYF. CDR3 DNA sequence: TGTGCCTGCAGTTTCGGACAAATCTACGAGCAGTACTTC. The chain joins TRBV27 to TRBJ2-7, with D perhaps matching TRBD1 (5 bases). CDR1 MNHEY and CDR2 SMNVEV come from the germline V gene (reference sequence). The CDR3 is 13 residues long.

The rearrangement uses TRBV20-1 and TRBJ2-1; D perhaps matches TRBD1 (7 bases). The V gene lost 6 bases and the J gene lost 5 bases, with 17 bases spanning the gap. The CDR3 spans 14 residues. From germline, CDR1 is DFQATT and CDR2 SNEGSKA (reference sequence). The CDR3 region has the DNA TGCAGTGCCCCGACTCCAGGGGGGAACAATGAGCAGTTCTTC. This translates into CSAPTPGGNNEQFF.

The chain carries TRBV6-6 and TRBJ2-3; D perhaps matches TRBD1 (6 bases). Trimming took off 2 bases at V and 2 bases at J, with 11 bases between the two ends. The length of the CDR3 is 15 residues. Germline CDR1 is MNHNY and CDR2 is SVGAGI (reference sequence). The CDR3, as DNA: TGTGCCAGCAGTTACCGGCAGGGGTACACAGATACGCAGTATTTT. Amino acid sequence: CASSYRQGYTDTQYF.

This clonotype was found many times. The rearrangement joins TRBV2 to TRBJ1-2, with a weak D call TRBD1 (5 bases). The germline V gene has CDR1 SNHLY and CDR2 FYNNEI. V was cut by 8 bases and J by 5 bases, with 18 bases left in between. The CDR3 covers 14 residues. The CDR3 DNA sequence: TGTGCCAGCCGAGCGGGCGGGGGAAGGTATGGCTACACCTTC. It codes for CASRAGGGRYGYTF.

This sequence joins TRBV5-1 and TRBJ2-1; no firm D call. V lost 1 base and J lost 10, with 9 bases in between. The CDR3 extends over 12 amino acids. Germline V gene sequence: CDR1 SGHRS, CDR2 YFSETQ. The CDR3 sequence is CASSLSDREQFF. CDR3 bases: TGCGCCAGCAGCTTGTCCGATAGGGAGCAGTTCTTC.

The chain links TRBV4-3 to TRBJ2-1, with TRBD2 as a possible D gene (5 bases). V lost 0 bases, J lost 6 bases, and 9 bases lay in between. This CDR3 has 14 residues. Per the germline V gene, CDR1 is LGHNA and CDR2 is YSLEER. This CDR3 is CASSQDQAANEQFF. Here the CDR3 DNA reads TGCGCCAGCAGCCAAGATCAAGCGGCCAATGAGCAGTTCTTC.

V usage is TRBV6-5 and J usage is TRBJ2-1, with 9 bases aligning to TRBD1. Germline lookup yields CDR1 MNHEY and CDR2 SVGAGI. V was pared by 3 bases and J by 5 bases, with 5 bases of the junction left unmatched. This CDR3 has 15 amino acids. In nucleotides, the CDR3 is TGTGCCAGCAGTTATCTACAGGGGGCGAACAATGAGCAGTTCTTC. Amino acid sequence: CASSYLQGANNEQFF.

This clonotype has only a few counts. One junction end disagrees with the germline gene, perhaps due to a read error. The chain links TRBV7-7 to TRBJ1-2, with D tentatively TRBD1 (6 bases). Germline V gene sequence: CDR1 SSHAT, CDR2 FNYEAQ (reference sequence). The CDR3 consists of 15 residues. The CDR3 region has the DNA TGTGCTAGCAGCTTAGCGCCAGGGGAGGCGGATGGCTACACCTTC. Encoded protein: CASSLAPGEADGYTF.

The chain couples TRBV7-8 to TRBJ2-3, with D uncertain. V lost 1 base, J lost 6 bases, and 11 bases lay in between. Germline V lookup: CDR1 SGHVS, CDR2 FQNEAQ. This CDR3 contains 14 residues. CDR3 in amino acids: CASSLGVRSDTQYF. CDR3 nucleotide sequence: TGTGCCAGCAGCTTAGGAGTACGTTCGGATACGCAGTATTTT. Drawing the rest from reference TRBV7-8 and TRBJ2-3, the complete variable domain is GAGVSQSPRYKVAKRGQDVALRCDPISGHVSLFWYQQALGQGPEFLTYFQNEAQLDKSGLPSDRFFAERPEGSVSTLKIQRTQQEDSAVYLCASSLGVRSDTQYFGPGTRLTVL.

This clonotype was recorded a few times. This chain joins TRBV11-2 and TRBJ2-1; 10 bases are shared with TRBD2. The ends lost 5 bases at V and 6 bases at J; junction bases unmatched: 10. CDR1 and CDR2 from the germline V gene are SGHAT and FQNNGV. The CDR3 spans 16 residues. CDR3 residues: CASSPISGGRGNEQFF. CDR3 DNA: TGTGCCAGCAGCCCAATTAGCGGGGGGCGGGGCAATGAGCAGTTCTTC.

The chain joins TRBV18 to TRBJ2-1; D unresolved. The CDR3 is 14 amino acids. Per the germline V gene, CDR1 is KGHSH and CDR2 is LQKENI. Trimming took off 0 bases at V and 8 bases at J, with 11 bases between the two ends. Here the CDR3 reads CASSPPLARDEQFF. The CDR3 region has the DNA TGTGCCAGCTCACCACCTCTGGCTAGGGATGAGCAGTTCTTC.

The chain links TRBV6-1 to TRBJ1-2; D gene ambiguous. Trimming removed 4 bases from V and 2 bases from J, with 26 bases in between. CDR3 length: 19 residues. In germline, CDR1 is MNHNS, CDR2 SASEGT. The CDR3 loop reads CASSAFWTANNPLNYGYTF. The DNA of the CDR3 is TGTGCCAGCAGTGCCTTTTGGACGGCGAACAACCCCTTAAACTATGGCTACACCTTC.

The chain has TRBV6-2 or TRBV6-3 and TRBJ2-1; possibly TRBD2 for D (7 bases). The V end lost 6 bases, the J end lost 5 bases, and 14 bases lay between the germline ends. CDR3 length equals 14 residues. CDR1 is MNHEY, CDR2 SVGEGT, per germline. The CDR3 reads CASRKGGRDNEQFF. The CDR3 nucleotides read TGTGCCAGCAGGAAAGGGGGGAGGGACAATGAGCAGTTCTTC.

The chain joins TRBV7-8 to TRBJ1-1, with a possible D match to TRBD1 (5 bases). Germline V lookup: CDR1 SGHVS, CDR2 FQNEAQ. The V end lost 2 bases, the J end lost 2 bases, and 15 bases lay between the germline ends. The CDR3 sequence is 16 residues long. CDR3 region: CASSLSLRQTNTEAFF. CDR3 DNA: TGTGCCAGCAGCTTAAGTCTAAGACAGACCAACACTGAAGCTTTCTTT.

This clonotype was observed once. The rearrangement uses TRBV7-9 and TRBJ1-2; D not certain. This CDR3 spans 16 amino acids. CDR1 and CDR2 (germline): SEHNR, FQNEAQ (reference sequence). Trimming removed 4 bases at V and 3 bases at J, with 18 bases between. In DNA form, the CDR3 reads TGTGCCAGCAGCTCCCAACCAGCCCAGGTACACTATGGCTACACCTTC. Amino acids: CASSSQPAQVHYGYTF.

V usage is TRBV12-3 or TRBV12-4 and J usage is TRBJ2-1, with D possibly matching TRBD2 (6 bases). The tail of the sequence fits TRBJ2-7 better, so the J call may be wrong. The CDR3 sequence is 13 residues long. The CDR3 loop is CASQEGTYNEQYF. DNA of the CDR3: TGTGCCAGCCAGGAGGGAACCTACAATGAGCAGTACTTC.

This clonotype was counted between two and nine times. The V and J genes are TRBV6-5 and TRBJ1-2; 8 bases match TRBD1. Per germline, CDR1 MNHEY and CDR2 SVGAGI. The CDR3 consists of 16 residues. The ends lost 5 bases at V and 5 bases at J; junction bases unmatched: 13. This chain's CDR3 is CASSKTWTGTVYGYTF. The DNA of the CDR3 is TGTGCCAGCAGTAAAACCTGGACAGGGACAGTATATGGCTACACCTTC.

The chain recombines TRBV2 with TRBJ1-2; D not resolved. The CDR3 contains 14 residues. Deletions cut 4 bases from V and 4 bases from J, with 13 bases between. Germline assignment: CDR1 SNHLY and CDR2 FYNNEI. In DNA, the CDR3 is TGTGCCAGCAGTGGGTCGGGGAAAGGCTATGGCTACACCTTC. Translated: CASSGSGKGYGYTF.

In its sample, this clonotype was seen a few times. The genes are TRBV6-4 and TRBJ1-6; no clear D. The V and J ends lost 0 bases and 5 bases respectively, with 8 bases between them. The CDR3 runs to 15 residues. Germline assignment: CDR1 MRHNA and CDR2 SNTAGT. As DNA, the CDR3 is TGTGCCAGCAGTGACTCCTATGGGGATAATTCACCCCTCCACTTT. Residues: CASSDSYGDNSPLHF.

V and J are TRBV5-6 and TRBJ1-5; unclear D gene. V was clipped by 1 base and J by 4 bases, with 9 bases between them. Germline values: CDR1 SGHDT, CDR2 YYEEEE. The CDR3 spans 14 residues. CDR3 DNA sequence: TGTGCCAGCAGCTTGTATGGAGTGAATCAGCCCCAGCATTTT. It specifies CASSLYGVNQPQHF. Full variable domain (missing parts from reference TRBV5-6 and TRBJ1-5): DAGVTQSPTHLIKTRGQQVTLRCSPKSGHDTVSWYQQALGQGPQFIFQYYEEEERQRGNFPDRFSGHQFPNYSSELNVNALLLGDSALYLCASSLYGVNQPQHFGDGTRLSIL.

This clonotype came up a few times. The genes are TRBV15 and TRBJ2-3, with D perhaps given as TRBD1 or TRBD2 (5 bases each). In germline, CDR1 is LNHNV, CDR2 YYDKDF (reference sequence). This CDR3 has 17 amino acids. Trimming took 4 bases from V and 1 from J, leaving 18 bases between them. The CDR3 DNA reads as TGTGCCACCAGCAACCATGCGGGTGGGGGACGCACAGATACGCAGTATTTT. Translated: CATSNHAGGGRTDTQYF. Looking up the rest from reference TRBV15 and TRBJ2-3 gives the full variable domain: DAMVIQNPRYQVTQFGKPVTLSCSQTLNHNVMYWYQQKSSQAPKLLFHYYDKDFNNEADTPDNFQSRRPNTSFCFLDIRSPGLGDTAMYLCATSNHAGGGRTDTQYFGPGTRLTVL.

The J gene is TRBJ2-6, the V gene TRBV11-2; D call uncertain. Trimming left V 5 bases short and J 0 bases short, with 17 bases between. CDR1 and CDR2 (germline): SGHAT, FQNNGV. The CDR3 contains 18 residues. The CDR3 protein is CASSRRGSDFSGANVLTF. CDR3 DNA sequence: TGTGCCAGCAGCAGGCGTGGTTCGGATTTCTCTGGGGCCAACGTCCTGACTTTC.

This clonotype came up a few times. The rearrangement links TRBV7-2 to TRBJ1-1; D not certain. Per germline, CDR1 SGHTA and CDR2 FQGNSA. The CDR3 runs to 12 residues. V shed 1 base and J shed 7 bases, with 7 bases lying between them. CDR3 nucleotides: TGTGCCAGCAGCTTAGTGGATTTTGAAGCTTTCTTT. Residues: CASSLVDFEAFF.

The gene calls are TRBV6-5 and TRBJ2-1, with D possibly matching TRBD2 (5 bases). The CDR3 length is 13 residues. Germline lookup yields CDR1 MNHEY and CDR2 SVGAGI. Trimming removed 4 bases from V and 9 bases from J, with 13 bases in between. The CDR3 region has the DNA TGTGCCAGCAGTTTTAAAATAGGAGGTGAGCAGTTCTTC. Encoded protein: CASSFKIGGEQFF.